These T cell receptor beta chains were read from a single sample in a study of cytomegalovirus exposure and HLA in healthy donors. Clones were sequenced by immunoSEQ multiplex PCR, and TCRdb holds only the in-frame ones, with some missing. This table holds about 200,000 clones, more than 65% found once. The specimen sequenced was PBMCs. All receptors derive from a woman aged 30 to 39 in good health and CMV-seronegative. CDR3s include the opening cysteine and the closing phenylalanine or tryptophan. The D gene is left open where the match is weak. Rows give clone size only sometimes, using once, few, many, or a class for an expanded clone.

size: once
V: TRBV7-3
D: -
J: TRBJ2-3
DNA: TGTGCCAGCAGCTTATCCGGCGGATCCGGGTATACGCAGTATTTT
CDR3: CASSLSGGSGYTQYF

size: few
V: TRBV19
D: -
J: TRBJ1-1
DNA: TGTGCCAGCGATACAGGGAACACTGAAGCTTTCTTT
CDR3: CASDTGNTEAFF

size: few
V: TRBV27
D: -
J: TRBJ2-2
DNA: TGTGCCAGCAGGCTACAGGGTACCATCGGGGAGCTGTTTTTT
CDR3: CASRLQGTIGELFF

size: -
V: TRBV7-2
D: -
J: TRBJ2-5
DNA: TGTGCCAGCAGCTTAGAGGCCGGAGGGAGGGAGACCCAGTACTTC
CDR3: CASSLEAGGRETQYF

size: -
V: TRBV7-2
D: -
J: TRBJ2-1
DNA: TGTGCCAGCAGCCTAAGCCCGGGACTCAAATACAATGAGCAGTTCTTC
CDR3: CASSLSPGLKYNEQFF

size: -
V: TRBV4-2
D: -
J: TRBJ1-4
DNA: TGTGCCAGCAGCCAAGGGGTCGGCAAGGGAGATGAAAAACTGTTTTTT
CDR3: CASSQGVGKGDEKLFF

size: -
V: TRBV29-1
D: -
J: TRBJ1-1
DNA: TGCAGCGTTGAGGACAGTGGAGCTTTCTTT
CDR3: CSVEDSGAFF

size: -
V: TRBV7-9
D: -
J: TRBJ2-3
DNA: TGTGCCAGCAGCTCAAGTACAGCAGATACGCAGTATTTT
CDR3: CASSSSTADTQYF

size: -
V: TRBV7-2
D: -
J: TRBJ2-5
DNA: TGTGCCAGCAGCTTAGTATTGGCAGGGCAAGAGACCCAGTACTTC
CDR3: CASSLVLAGQETQYF

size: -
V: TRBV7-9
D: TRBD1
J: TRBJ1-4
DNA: TGTGCCAGCAGCTATACAGGGGGCTTACCTAATGAAAAACTGTTTTTT
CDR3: CASSYTGGLPNEKLFF

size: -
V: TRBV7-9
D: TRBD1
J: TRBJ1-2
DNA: TGTGCCAGCGCCAGTACAGGGGGCCGGTATGGCTACACCTTC
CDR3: CASASTGGRYGYTF

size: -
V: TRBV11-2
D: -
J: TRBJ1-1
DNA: TGTGCCAGCAGCCAAGTGGAGGCCGTCGGGAACACTGAAGCTTTCTTT
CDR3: CASSQVEAVGNTEAFF

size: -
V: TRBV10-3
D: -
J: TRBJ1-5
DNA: TGTGCCATCAGTGACCCGATCGGGGCCCAGCATTTT
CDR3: CAISDPIGAQHF

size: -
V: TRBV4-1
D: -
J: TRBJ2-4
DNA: TGCGCCAGCAGCCAAGTGGCAGGGGCCCCGATTCAGTACTTC
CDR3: CASSQVAGAPIQYF

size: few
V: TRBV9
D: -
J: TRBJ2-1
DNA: TGTGCCAGCAGCGACTGGACTGAGAACAATGAGCAGTTCTTC
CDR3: CASSDWTENNEQFF

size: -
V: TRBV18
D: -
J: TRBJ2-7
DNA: TGTGCCAGCTCACTGGACAGAACCTACGAGCAGTACTTC
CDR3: CASSLDRTYEQYF

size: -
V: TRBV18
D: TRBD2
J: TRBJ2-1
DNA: TGTGCCAGCTCACCACCTCCTAGCGGGTACAATGAGCAGTTCTTC
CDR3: CASSPPPSGYNEQFF

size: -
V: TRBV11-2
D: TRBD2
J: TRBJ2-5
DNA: TGTGCCAGCAGCCACGATCTAGCGGGAGCCGAGACCCAGTACTTC
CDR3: CASSHDLAGAETQYF

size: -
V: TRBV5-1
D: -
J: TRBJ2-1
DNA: TGCGCCAGCAGCCCCTCGGGGGTAAGCTATGAGCAGTTCTTC
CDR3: CASSPSGVSYEQFF

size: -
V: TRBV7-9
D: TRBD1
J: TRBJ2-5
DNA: TGTGCCAGCAGCGACACGGACAGGGGGCCCGGGACCCAGTACTTC
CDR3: CASSDTDRGPGTQYF

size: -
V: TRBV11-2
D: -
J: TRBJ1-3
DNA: TGTGCCAGCAGCTTGCCAGGGAGGGGTTCCTCTGGAAACACCATATATTTT
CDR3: CASSLPGRGSSGNTIYF

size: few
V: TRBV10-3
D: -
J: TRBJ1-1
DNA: TGTGCCATCAGTGAGTCGAGACAGAAGACTGAAGCTTTCTTT
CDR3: CAISESRQKTEAFF

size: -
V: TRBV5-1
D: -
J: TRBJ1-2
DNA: TGCGCCAGCAGCCCTGGACAGCCTGACGCTAACTATGGCTACACCTTC
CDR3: CASSPGQPDANYGYTF

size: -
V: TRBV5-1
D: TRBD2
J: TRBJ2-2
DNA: TGCGCCAGCAGCTTGAGCGGGCTAGCGGGAGGCACCGGGGAGCTGTTTTTT
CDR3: CASSLSGLAGGTGELFF

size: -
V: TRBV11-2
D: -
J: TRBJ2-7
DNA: TGTGCCAGCAGCTTATGGGGCAGGACCACCTACGAGCAGTACTTC
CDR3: CASSLWGRTTYEQYF

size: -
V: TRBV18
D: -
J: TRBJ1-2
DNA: TGTGCCAGCTCACCAGCCGGCGGCAGACGAGACTATGGCTACACCTTC
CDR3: CASSPAGGRRDYGYTF

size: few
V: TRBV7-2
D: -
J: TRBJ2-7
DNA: TGTGCCAGCAGCTTAATGGGGGGGCGACGTTTCGAGCAGTACTTC
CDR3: CASSLMGGRRFEQYF

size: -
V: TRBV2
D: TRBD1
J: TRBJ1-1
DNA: TGTGCCAGCAGTGAAGGGGACAGAACCATGAACACTGAAGCTTTCTTT
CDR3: CASSEGDRTMNTEAFF

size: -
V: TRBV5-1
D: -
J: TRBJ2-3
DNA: TGCGCCAGCAGCTTGTTTAGGAGAGGAAGCGCAGATACGCAGTATTTT
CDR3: CASSLFRRGSADTQYF

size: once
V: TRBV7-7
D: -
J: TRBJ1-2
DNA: TGTGCCAGCAGCCACACGCCCGGGGGTGAGCTCTTTAACTATGGCTACACCTTC
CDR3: CASSHTPGGELFNYGYTF

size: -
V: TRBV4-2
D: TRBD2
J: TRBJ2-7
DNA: TGTGCCAGCAGCCAAGATTTAGCGGGGGGCGGGTCCGAGCAGTACTTC
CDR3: CASSQDLAGGGSEQYF

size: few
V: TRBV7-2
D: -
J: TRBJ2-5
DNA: TGTGCCAGCATAGACCCGTGGGGGCGAGACCAAGAGACCCAGTACTTC
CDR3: CASIDPWGRDQETQYF

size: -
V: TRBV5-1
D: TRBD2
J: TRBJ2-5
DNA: TGCGCCAGCAGCACGGGACTAGCGGGGGGACAAGAGACCCAGTACTTC
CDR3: CASSTGLAGGQETQYF

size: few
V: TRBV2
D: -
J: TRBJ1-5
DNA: TGTGCCAGCAGTGTCCAGGGATTACGGAATCAGCCCCAGCATTTT
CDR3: CASSVQGLRNQPQHF

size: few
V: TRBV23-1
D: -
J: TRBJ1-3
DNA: TGCGCCAGCAGTCAAAGGAGGCGACGCAACACCATATATTTT
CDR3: CASSQRRRRNTIYF

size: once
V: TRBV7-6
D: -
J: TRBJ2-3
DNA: TGTGCCAGCAGCTTAGTGTGGGGCGGTAACACAGATACGCAGTATTTT
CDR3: CASSLVWGGNTDTQYF

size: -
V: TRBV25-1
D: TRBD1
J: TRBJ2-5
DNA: TGTGCCAGCAGTGAATATTCCGGGACAGGGTACCAAGAGACCCAGTACTTC
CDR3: CASSEYSGTGYQETQYF

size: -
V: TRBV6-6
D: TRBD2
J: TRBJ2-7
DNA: TGTGCCAGTGGAGTGACTAGCGGGAGTTACGAGCAGTACTTC
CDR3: CASGVTSGSYEQYF

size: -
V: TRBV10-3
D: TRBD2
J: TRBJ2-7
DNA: TGTGCCATCAGTGAATCAATGTTCGGGTCTAGCGGGAGGGCCTATTCCTACGAGCAGTACTTC
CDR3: CAISESMFGSSGRAYSYEQYF

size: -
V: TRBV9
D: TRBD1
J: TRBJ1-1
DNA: TGTGCCAGCAGCGCCCATGGACAGGGGGCCGCTGAAGCTTTCTTT
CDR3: CASSAHGQGAAEAFF

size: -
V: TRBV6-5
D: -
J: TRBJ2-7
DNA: TGTGCCAGCAGTTCCATACAGGGCCCCGAGCAGTACTTC
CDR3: CASSSIQGPEQYF

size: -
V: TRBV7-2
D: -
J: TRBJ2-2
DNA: TGTGCCAGCAGCTTCGGGGGATGGGGGGACAGCCGGGCCGGGGAGCTGTTTTTT
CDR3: CASSFGGWGDSRAGELFF

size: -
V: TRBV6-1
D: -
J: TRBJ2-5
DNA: TGTGCCAGCAGTGAAGCGCTAGATCAAGAGACCCAGTACTTC
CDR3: CASSEALDQETQYF

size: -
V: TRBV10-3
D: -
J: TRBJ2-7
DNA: TGTGCCATCATGGCAGGAAACACCTACGAGCAGTACTTC
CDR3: CAIMAGNTYEQYF